Listed below are T cell receptor beta chains from one sample, sequenced in a study of T cell responses to AZD1222 COVID-19 vaccine. Produced via immunoSEQ multiplex PCR; TCRdb's table is partial and in-frame only. Of tens of thousands of clones detected, around 85% appear once; the ten largest clones hold 3.4%. The source was peripheral blood, collected 28 days after the second AZD1222 dose. All receptors derive from an adult who received the AZD1222 COVID-19 vaccine. Both conserved end residues are trimmed from each CDR3. The order of the fields is J gene, V gene, CDR3 protein.

TRBJ1-2,TRBV18,ASSPAGEGYT
TRBJ1-2,TRBV9,ASSAGVGYT
TRBJ1-4,TRBV30,AWSEGTSQGLF
TRBJ2-7,TRBV7-8,ASSQGGGTYEQY
TRBJ2-5,TRBV11-2,ASSLERTQETQY
TRBJ2-3,TRBV5-1,ASSLGTSGTDTQY
TRBJ2-2,TRBV5-6,ASSRWGLPTGELF
TRBJ2-7,TRBV18,ASSIWGYNEQY
TRBJ2-3,TRBV14,ASSPGGYWLAGADTQY
TRBJ1-6,TRBV19,AGPGQGLFSRYSPLH